The 30 T cell receptor beta chains below all came from one sample that was sequenced in a study of Graves' ophthalmopathy and Graves' hyperthyroidism. RNA served as the template for amplifying TCR beta CDR3 regions. The workflow started with a first-round RT-PCR run with HTBI primers and then moved on to a second-round multiplex PCR. TCRdb redid the calling of the multiplex PCR reads with MiXCR, one entry per CDR3 protein. The profile shows about 740,000 distinct CDR3 sequences, about 44% of them singletons. The sample was peripheral blood. These receptors all come from an adult man with Graves' ophthalmopathy.

The chain carries TRBV11-1 and TRBJ1-2, with a possible D match to TRBD1 (6 bases). The length of the CDR3 is 14 residues. Per the germline V gene, CDR1 is SGHAT and CDR2 is FQDESV (reference sequence). The V end was cut by 5 bases, the J end by 6 bases, with 16 bases between. CDR3 in DNA: TGTGCCAGCAGCGCCGAGGGGGGACGGGATGGCTACACCTTC. Encoded protein: CASSAEGGRDGYTF.

This chain links TRBV4-1 with TRBJ2-2; TRBD2 matches at 14 bases. Germline-derived CDR1 and CDR2 are MGHRA and YSYEKL. Trimming cost V 0 bases and J 5 bases; bases outside gene matches: 2. This CDR3 has 17 amino acids. The CDR3 DNA reads as TGCGCCAGCAGCCAAGACGGGACTAGCGGGAGTACCGGGGAGCTGTTTTTT. Protein sequence: CASSQDGTSGSTGELFF.

The chain links TRBV29-1 to TRBJ2-5; the D gene is possibly TRBD2 (6 bases). Gene TRBJ2-1 matches the end of the DNA better, so the J call may be wrong. Germline values: CDR1 SQVTM, CDR2 ANQGSEA. The CDR3 is made up of 11 amino acids. Written as DNA, the CDR3 is TGCAGCGTCATGACTAGTATTGAGCAGTTCTTC. Its protein product is CSVMTSIEQFF.

This chain links TRBV10-3 with TRBJ1-2; perhaps TRBD1 as D (5 bases). Between the trimmed V and J ends, which lost 6 bases and 5 bases, there was a span of 13 bases. Per germline, CDR1 ENHRY and CDR2 SYGVKD. This CDR3 region has 13 residues. Here the CDR3 DNA reads TGTGCCATCAGCCGGGACGGAACGTATGGCTACACCTTC. As protein: CAISRDGTYGYTF.

This clonotype was detected only a few times. The rearrangement links TRBV6-1 to TRBJ1-1; TRBD1 aligns across 10 bases. The germline gives CDR1 MNHNS, CDR2 SASEGT. The CDR3 is made up of 15 amino acids. After removal of 7 bases from V and 2 bases from J, the junction contained 7 bases not matched to a gene. CDR3 nucleotides: TGTGCCAGCAACCAAAGGACAGGGGGAAACACTGAAGCTTTCTTT. Its protein product is CASNQRTGGNTEAFF.

This clonotype appeared a few times. Written as DNA, the CDR3 is TGTGCCAGCAGCTTAGGAGTCAGGGAGTACGAGCAGTACTTC. Amino acid sequence: CASSLGVREYEQYF. The chain joins TRBV7-6 to TRBJ2-7; D tentatively fits TRBD1 or TRBD2 (5 bases each). Germline loops: CDR1 SGHVS, CDR2 FNYEAQ. This CDR3 contains 14 residues. V lost 1 base, J lost 4 bases, and 11 bases lay in between.

This clonotype was recorded at least ten times. This chain uses TRBV9 with TRBJ2-5; tentatively, D is TRBD2 (6 bases). This CDR3 has 13 residues. CDR1 and CDR2 (germline): SGDLS, YYNGEE. The V gene lost 3 bases and the J gene lost 4 bases, with 10 bases spanning the gap. The CDR3 bases are TGTGCCAGCAGCGATGCGGGGCCAGAGACCCAGTACTTC. This gives the protein CASSDAGPETQYF.

This clonotype was seen ten or more times. The CDR3 nucleotides are TGTGCCAGCAGTTTCGTCCAGGGGGCTGCCGAGCAGTACTTC. It yields the protein CASSFVQGAAEQYF. The chain links TRBV12-3 or TRBV12-4 to TRBJ2-7; TRBD1 matches at 8 bases. V dropped 3 bases and J dropped 6; count of bases not matched to a gene: 7. The CDR3 consists of 14 residues.

This clonotype appeared many times. V and J are TRBV7-8 and TRBJ2-7; D might be TRBD1 or TRBD2, each matching 5 bases. Trimming shortened V by 6 bases and J by 6 bases, and 18 bases separated the two germline ends. CDR3 length equals 14 residues. Germline V gene lookup returns CDR1 SGHVS and CDR2 FQNEAQ. The CDR3 DNA is TGTGCCAGCAGACCAGATTTGGGGGTCGGCGAGCAGTACTTC. Its protein is CASRPDLGVGEQYF.

The rearrangement uses TRBV10-3 and TRBJ1-6, with D perhaps TRBD1 (5 bases). Deletions cut 2 bases from V and 10 bases from J, with 9 bases between. The CDR3 sequence is 13 residues long. CDR1 and CDR2 (germline): ENHRY, SYGVKD. CDR3 loop: CAISEGGGSPLHF. The CDR3 DNA follows: TGTGCCATCAGTGAGGGGGGGGGATCACCCCTCCACTTT.

The gene calls are TRBV6-6 and TRBJ1-5; 7 bases are shared with TRBD1. The CDR3 is made up of 13 amino acids. The germline CDR1 and CDR2 sequences are MNHNY and SVGAGI (reference sequence). V was clipped by 7 bases and J by 6 bases; unmatched bases: 6. CDR3 sequence (DNA): TGTGCCAGCACCGGGACAGAATTTCAGCCCCAGCATTTT. The encoded protein is CASTGTEFQPQHF.

The V and J genes are TRBV25-1 and TRBJ2-2; D is unresolved. The CDR3 runs 16 residues. Germline loops: CDR1 MGHDK, CDR2 SYGVNS. V was clipped by 4 bases and J by 0 bases, with 12 bases between them. The CDR3 reads CASSAREDPNTGELFF. The CDR3 bases are TGTGCCAGCAGTGCTAGAGAAGACCCGAACACCGGGGAGCTGTTTTTT.

The chain combines TRBV5-5 with TRBJ1-5; D not certain. CDR1 is SGHKS, CDR2 YYEKEE, per germline (reference sequence). V was pared by 0 bases and J by 7 bases, with 11 bases between. The CDR3 runs to 14 residues. This chain's CDR3 is CASSLGVLRQPQHF. The CDR3 DNA reads TGTGCCAGCAGCTTGGGGGTTTTGAGGCAGCCCCAGCATTTT.

With regard to this clonotype: A read error may be the cause here, since a much bigger clone is one base away. The rearrangement joins TRBV20-1 to TRBJ1-2; 7 bases agree with TRBD1. Germline V gene lookup returns CDR1 DFQATT and CDR2 SNEGSKA (reference sequence). V lost 6 bases to trimming and J lost 3 bases; unmatched junction nucleotides: 7. This CDR3 has 13 residues. CDR3: CSAEDRRDYGYTF. For the CDR3, the DNA is TGCAGTGCCGAGGACAGGCGTGACTATGGCTACACCTTC.

The chain links TRBV29-1 to TRBJ1-2, with 7 bases lining up with TRBD1. This CDR3 contains 12 residues. CDR1 is SQVTM, CDR2 ANQGSEA, per germline. V dropped 8 bases and J dropped 3; count of bases not matched to a gene: 6. CDR3 residues: CSTAGTDYGYTF. CDR3 nucleotide sequence: TGCAGCACGGCCGGGACAGACTATGGCTACACCTTC.

V is TRBV29-1 and J is TRBJ2-7; D assignment may be TRBD1 or TRBD2 (6 bases each). V lost 8 bases, J lost 2 bases, and 13 bases lay in between. The CDR3 is 12 amino acids. Germline CDR1 is SQVTM and CDR2 is ANQGSEA. This CDR3 is CSLGGSAYEQYF. As DNA, the CDR3 is TGCAGCTTAGGGGGGAGCGCCTACGAGCAGTACTTC.

The chain combines TRBV19 with TRBJ1-5; 9 positions match TRBD1. The CDR3 is 17 residues long. The V gene's germline CDR1 is LNHDA and CDR2 SQIVND (reference sequence). Germline trimming cut 6 bases from V and 2 bases from J; bases unmatched to any gene: 11. The CDR3 protein is CASSEILTGGGNQPQHF. CDR3 nucleotide sequence: TGTGCCAGTAGCGAAATATTAACAGGGGGCGGCAATCAGCCCCAGCATTTT.

V and J are TRBV7-6 and TRBJ2-5, with D maybe TRBD1 (5 bases). This CDR3 comprises 13 residues. Germline V gene sequence: CDR1 SGHVS, CDR2 FNYEAQ. Trimming stripped 8 bases from V and 3 bases from J, with 13 bases between. The CDR3 region is CASSPPDKETQYF. CDR3 bases: TGTGCCAGCTCACCACCGGACAAAGAGACCCAGTACTTC.

Ten or more counts support this clonotype. The chain uses TRBV19 and TRBJ1-5, with TRBD1 as a possible D gene (5 bases). The CDR3 runs 13 residues. Trimming took off 4 bases at V and 3 bases at J, with 7 bases between the two ends. The germline V gene has CDR1 LNHDA and CDR2 SQIVND (reference sequence). As DNA, the CDR3 is TGTGCCAGTAGTACAGGGATCAATCAGCCCCAGCATTTT. This translates into CASSTGINQPQHF. Based on the CDR3 plus reference TRBV19 and TRBJ1-5, the full variable domain is DGGITQSPKYLFRKEGQNVTLSCEQNLNHDAMYWYRQDPGQGLRLIYYSQIVNDFQKGDIAEGYSVSREKKESFPLTVTSAQKNPTAFYLCASSTGINQPQHFGDGTRLSIL.

In the case of this clonotype: The junction departs from germline at one end; a sequencing error may be responsible. The chain recombines TRBV19 with TRBJ2-7; D perhaps matches TRBD2 (6 bases). CDR3 size: 15 residues. Per the germline V gene, CDR1 is LNHDA and CDR2 is SQIVND (reference sequence). The CDR3: CASSQYRDSNHEQYF. In DNA form, the CDR3 reads TGCGCCAGCAGCCAGTACCGGGACTCTAACCACGAGCAGTACTTC. The variable domain in full, completed from reference TRBV19 and TRBJ2-7, reads DGGITQSPKYLFRKEGQNVTLSCEQNLNHDAMYWYRQDPGQGLRLIYYSQIVNDFQKGDIAEGYSVSREKKESFPLTVTSAQKNPTAFYLCASSQYRDSNHEQYFGPGTRLTVT.

This clonotype was counted only a few times. An end of the junction does not agree with germline; a read error may underlie this. This chain links TRBV7-9 with TRBJ2-2; TRBD2 matches at 12 bases. This CDR3 comprises 15 residues. Germline values: CDR1 SEHNR, CDR2 FQNEAQ (reference sequence). The CDR3 is CASSRLAGEGGELFF. The CDR3 region has the DNA TGCGCCAGCAGCCGACTAGCGGGAGAGGGCGGGGAGCTGTTTTTT.

In its sample, this clonotype was seen many times. This chain uses TRBV7-8 with TRBJ1-2, with TRBD1 matching over 9 bases. The CDR3 is 17 amino acids. The germline V gene encodes CDR1 SGHVS and CDR2 FQNEAQ. Germline trimming cut 1 base from V and 3 bases from J; bases unmatched to any gene: 9. CDR3 sequence reads: CASSLVSGTGTYYGYTF. CDR3 DNA sequence: TGTGCCAGCAGCTTAGTCTCCGGGACAGGGACATACTATGGCTACACCTTC.

There are many counts of this clonotype. V usage is TRBV2 and J usage is TRBJ2-7; D may match TRBD1 or TRBD2 (5 bases each). The V gene's germline CDR1 is SNHLY and CDR2 FYNNEI. CDR3 length: 13 residues. V lost 3 bases and J lost 4, with 10 bases in between. The CDR3 reads CASSEGPKYEQYF. The DNA for the CDR3 is TGTGCCAGCAGTGAGGGACCGAAATACGAGCAGTACTTC.

The V call is TRBV29-1, the J call TRBJ2-7; 8 nucleotides agree with TRBD1. The CDR3 extends over 12 amino acids. Germline V CDR1 and CDR2: SQVTM, ANQGSEA. V trimming: 8 bases; J trimming: 5 bases; junction bases outside the gene matches: 8. Here the CDR3 reads CSSNSQGDEQYF. CDR3 sequence (DNA): TGCAGCTCGAATTCACAGGGGGACGAGCAGTACTTC.

This chain links TRBV19 with TRBJ1-1; the D is unclear. Germline V gene lookup returns CDR1 LNHDA and CDR2 SQIVND (reference sequence). V gave up 0 bases and J gave up 1 base, with 6 bases separating them. The CDR3 length is 14 residues. In DNA form, the CDR3 reads TGTGCCAGTAGTATAGATGGGAGGAACACTGAAGCTTTCTTT. Protein sequence: CASSIDGRNTEAFF. Looking up the rest from reference TRBV19 and TRBJ1-1 gives the full variable domain: DGGITQSPKYLFRKEGQNVTLSCEQNLNHDAMYWYRQDPGQGLRLIYYSQIVNDFQKGDIAEGYSVSREKKESFPLTVTSAQKNPTAFYLCASSIDGRNTEAFFGQGTRLTVV.

This clonotype was detected a few times. J is TRBJ2-7 and V is TRBV19, with 13 bases fitting TRBD2. This CDR3 is built from 16 residues. V lost 3 bases to trimming and J lost 0 bases; unmatched junction nucleotides: 2. The V gene's germline CDR1 is LNHDA and CDR2 SQIVND (reference sequence). CDR3 in amino acids: CASSMGTSGDSYEQYF. The CDR3 coding sequence is TGTGCCAGTAGTATGGGGACTAGCGGGGACTCCTACGAGCAGTACTTC.

Worth noting for this clonotype: A much larger clone lies one base from this, so it may be a read error. This chain joins TRBV9 and TRBJ1-2, with D maybe TRBD1 (5 bases). CDR1 SGDLS and CDR2 YYNGEE come from the germline V gene. V was cut by 0 bases and J by 4 bases, with 16 bases left in between. The CDR3 contains 16 residues. The CDR3 is CASSVGGMGVGYGYTF. In nucleotides, the CDR3 is TGTGCCAGCAGCGTAGGGGGGATGGGGGTCGGCTATGGCTACACCTTC.

V gene TRBV10-1 combines with J gene TRBJ2-7; 13 nucleotides line up with TRBD2. CDR3 size: 17 residues. The junction had 13 bases not matched to a gene; V was cut back by 7 bases and J by 4 bases. CDR1 is WNHNN, CDR2 SYGVQD, per germline (reference sequence). CDR3 amino acids: CASTIPGLAGARYEQYF. CDR3 nucleotide sequence: TGCGCCAGCACCATCCCTGGACTAGCGGGAGCAAGGTACGAGCAGTACTTC.

Points on this clonotype: One junction end disagrees with the germline gene, perhaps due to a read error. The gene calls are TRBV2 and TRBJ2-7, with D perhaps TRBD2 (6 bases). Germline-derived CDR1 and CDR2 are SNHLY and FYNNEI. This CDR3 is built from 15 residues. The CDR3 DNA reads as TGTGCCAGCCAATCTGGGAGGTCCACCTCCTACGGGCAGTACTTC. Its protein is CASQSGRSTSYGQYF.

This clonotype was counted only a few times. J is TRBJ2-5 and V is TRBV2, with D possibly TRBD1 on 6 matching bases. Between the trimmed V and J ends, which lost 8 bases and 2 bases, there was a span of 12 bases. The CDR3 sequence is 13 residues long. Per the germline V gene, CDR1 is SNHLY and CDR2 is FYNNEI. The CDR3: CASQIRGQETQYF. CDR3 nucleotide sequence: TGTGCCAGCCAAATCAGGGGACAAGAGACCCAGTACTTC. Drawing the rest from reference TRBV2 and TRBJ2-5, the complete variable domain is EPEVTQTPSHQVTQMGQEVILRCVPISNHLYFYWYRQILGQKVEFLVSFYNNEISEKSEIFDDQFSVERPDGSNFTLKIRSTKLEDSAMYFCASQIRGQETQYFGPGTRLLVL.